Sequencing of this TCR beta chain was carried out in a study of cytomegalovirus exposure and HLA in healthy donors (dated by TCRdb to about 2017). About the investigation overall: An earlier analysis of 587 of the donors reported roughly 300 Gb of sequence data and around 110 million unique TCR beta sequences obtained from 150 million to 200 million T cells. A separate validation cohort of roughly 110 different subjects was used in addition to the roughly 700-subject first cohort. Roughly 310 gigabases of sequencing data and approximately 85 million unique TCR sequences were included in an early release covering roughly 600 HLA-typed donors. The study used immunosequencing to profile the T cell repertoires of under 700 subjects and linked those repertoires to cytomegalovirus serostatus. In a later genetic analysis, genome-wide SNP genotypes for 398 of the 666 donors were used, and that subset was treated as a discovery cohort. The study was designed to test whether signatures of past pathogen exposure could be identified by cataloging public T cell receptors. HLA typing covered class I and class II loci at four-digit resolution. Donor age, sex, ethnicity and CMV serostatus were compiled together with the repertoire data. About five DR-DQ haplotypes were handled as single units for association and clustering because linkage in the cohort was strong. In a later analysis, previously published TCR beta repertoires from more than 500 donors were re-analyzed and high-resolution HLA genotyping was added so that TCR occurrence patterns could be studied. The number of typed donors differed by locus: about 629-630 for A, B, C, DRB1 and DQB1; 522 for DQA1; approximately 600 for DPA1; and some 430 for DPB1. To predict cytomegalovirus infection status, the study brought together high-throughput TCR immunosequencing, statistical association of individual TCRs with disease status, and machine learning. All discovery cohort repertoires had been generated on a single sequencing platform. To decide whether each TCR beta V gene segment behaved as functional or pseudogenic, an earlier analysis of some 600 of the donors relied on high-throughput TCR beta sequencing. In the later analysis, no new phenotypic data were used to find candidate immune exposures; instead, reliance was placed on TCR beta sequences and their occurrence across donors. On average, 235,054 unique TCR beta nucleotide sequences were sequenced per donor among a few hundred genotyped donors of the cohort, with roughly 18% of those sequences being non-productive. Of the roughly 400 genotyped donors, roughly 80% fell in the genetic ancestry cluster associated with self-reported Caucasian donors. What the work shows at the level of the full study, not this receptor alone: Compared with the roughly 720-donor mean, donors in an Asian-associated ancestry cluster had fewer N-insertions in productive TCRs, according to a later genetic analysis. Because HLA typing was missing for some donors at each locus, association tests included only the typed subset. Most TCR sequences were seen in very few donors, while some public TCRs were found in many individuals. Broadly in line with IMGT annotations, most TCR beta V segments showed up in productive rearrangements about 87% or about 30% of the time in an earlier analysis of around 550 of the donors. In a later analysis, HLA-associated TCR beta chains showed more clonal expansion and lower generation probabilities than non-associated chains that were equally common. The 87-base-pair reads could not distinguish some IMGT-functional V segments, including TRBV6-2 and TRBV6-3, so those segments were excluded. The study gave a list of 150 to 200 TCR beta chains associated with cytomegalovirus. In a later genetic analysis, a missense DCLRE1C variant was associated with V-gene and J-gene trimming of TCR beta chains, and the association was replicated in an independent cohort. When HLA alleles, especially DR and DQ, strongly co-occurred, attributing TCR associations to individual alleles was difficult. Roughly uniform sequencing depth across donors was assumed in presence/absence analyses, although this assumption may not hold. In both the original and validation cohorts, the classifier was reported to diagnose cytomegalovirus status with high specificity and sensitivity. Linkage disequilibrium might explain the correlated functional status among segregating V segments, but an unknown experimental factor could not be ruled out. CMV serostatus was the only immune exposure information available for the cohort. This cohort had only TCR beta chains sequenced, and the lack of alpha or paired-chain data limited which features could be detected. A further reported finding was that TCR beta sequences accurately predicted the HLA-A and HLA-B alleles for most subjects in the first cohort. In a later analysis, several top co-occurrence clusters were reported to appear linked to parvovirus B19, influenza, CMV and Epstein-Barr virus. Specific HLA alleles were associated with 15,000 to 20,000 TCR beta sequences at a false discovery rate of 0.05 in a later analysis. According to a later analysis, most CMV-associated TCR beta chains appeared to be HLA-restricted, and the HLA associations seemed to be driven largely by CMV exposure. The authors suggested that the approach could potentially be generalized to other disease states and immunological phenotypes. The sequencing pipeline was judged likely to have produced a cluster of highly shared sequence variants as a technical artifact. Because counts were too low, about 18 rarely observed V segments, including chromosome 9 orphons, were left out of the earlier analysis of over 550 of the donors. In vitro tests confirmed that a few of the cytomegalovirus-associated TCR beta chains recognize cytomegalovirus antigens. A later analysis found that TCR association rates varied across HLA loci, with DRB1 alleles showing the most associated TCRs and HLA-C alleles the fewest.

This clone turned up a few times. Its cognate antigen has yet to be identified. No base-level quality is on record; no much larger clone is a single base apart. The cohort consisted of 600 to 700 healthy bone marrow donors. All cohort members were sampled while nominally healthy, although unrecorded immune exposures were likely present. The donor was CMV seropositive and belonged to the group of a few hundred seropositive cohort members. A peripheral blood sample was provided by each donor, and peripheral blood mononuclear cells were used for TCR beta sequencing. Genomic DNA extraction from the blood cell samples was performed with the Qiagen DNeasy Blood Extraction Kit. To prepare the library, the immunoSEQ multiplex PCR assay was applied. The multiplex PCR relied on a mix of 60 forward primers for TCR Vbeta segments and 13 reverse primers for TCR Jbeta segments. Amplification of the CDR3 region of rearranged TCR beta genes was performed with a multiplex PCR assay on genomic DNA. On the Illumina HiSeq System, the amplified TCR beta libraries were sequenced as 87-base-pair reads. In the original analysis: A later analysis counted approximately 84 million unique TCR beta chains across the 690 or so repertoires, and some 11 million of these chains were shared by at least two donors. Raw reads were error-corrected and collapsed into unique sequences by a nearest-neighbor algorithm in which closely related sequences were merged to remove PCR and sequencing errors. Alignment of CDR3 sequences to IMGT reference sequences was used to assign V, D and J gene segments. For a sequence to be retained, a match of at least six nucleotides to both a V gene segment and a J gene segment was required. A rearrangement counted as productive if the CDR3 had no stop codons and remained in frame with V and J, and every other rearrangement counted as non-productive. Following IMGT convention, CDR3 was defined as the stretch from the second conserved V-encoded cysteine up to the conserved J-encoded phenylalanine. The earlier analysis of some 550 of the donors excluded any sequence lacking an unambiguous match to a single V gene segment. In an earlier analysis of around 590 of the donors, a V segment was called functional when productive rearrangements were above 56.7%, and segregating when the standard deviation between donors exceeded 5%. A statistical classification framework was developed to diagnose cytomegalovirus status using the catalog of TCR beta chain sequences. In a later analysis, V and J genes were assigned by comparing TCR nucleotide sequences against IMGT/GENE-DB human TR gene sequences. In a later analysis, CDR3 sequences and most-parsimonious VDJ recombination scenarios were assigned using the TCRdist pipeline. In a later analysis, every TCR beta chain was defined by the combination of its CDR3 amino acid sequence and its V-gene family, and reads without a unique V-gene family were dropped. A later analysis removed over 500 highly shared, low-generation-probability nucleotide sequences to deal with suspected cross-contamination and a sequencing artifact. In a later analysis, a clonal expansion index was calculated for each public chain from normalized within-repertoire ranks of inferred template counts. In a later analysis, generation probabilities were computed using a VDJ recombination model fitted to out-of-frame rearrangements, and the results were checked against IGoR. In a later analysis, hypergeometric tests were used to score TCR-TCR, TCR-HLA and TCR-CMV co-occurrence, with a repertoire-size bias correction applied to TCR pairs. In a later analysis, false discovery rates were estimated by permuting HLA or CMV assignments 20 times. In a later analysis, co-occurring TCRs were grouped with DBSCAN, and TCRdist sequence similarity was added when clustering was performed within HLA-allele-positive subsets. For co-occurrence clustering, repertoires with fewer than 30,000 or more than 120,000 public chains were excluded, along with roughly 5 repertoires with anomalous nucleotide sharing. Not all clones reach the TCRdb copy of this immuneACCESS table, which keeps in-frame sequences only. Checked studies attribute under half of the gap to unresolved V genes and leave the rest unexplained. The V and J calls and clone size were taken over from that table, and D and trimming were inferred from the DNA. Recorded for this sample are about 160,000 clones; 82% of them occurred a single time. The top ten constitute about 1.6% of the sample.

Taken from the germline V gene, the CDR1 and CDR2 loops are SQVTM and ANQGSEA. The V and J ends are trimmed by 2 bases and 3 bases, leaving 4 bases between them. CDR3 length: 11 amino acids, cysteine to phenylalanine. Kept here is only the CDR3 DNA, which spans 33 bases and is read in frame from base 1. The sequencing sample was made of PBMCs. The source is a girl aged 5 to 17 in good health and CMV-seropositive. The chain uses TRBV29-1 and TRBJ1-1, with the D segment identity uncertain. The CDR3 in this case is CSVEFYTEAFF. In nucleotides, the sequence is TGCAGCGTTGAATTCTACACTGAAGCTTTCTTT.